These 17 T cell receptor beta chains were all obtained from the same sample, sequenced in a study of cytomegalovirus exposure and HLA in healthy donors. Primers for the PCR totalled 60 Vbeta and 13 Jbeta. Using immunoSEQ multiplex PCR, the repertoire was profiled, and TCRdb retains in-frame clones only, with some absent. The sample contains some 120,000 clones, around three quarters of which appear only once. Sequenced input: PBMCs. All receptors come from a female donor in good health and CMV-seronegative.

The chain combines TRBV6-1 with TRBJ2-5, with a possible D match to TRBD2 (5 bases). The last part of the DNA fits TRBJ2-7 better; the J call may be wrong. The V gene's germline CDR1 is MNHNS and CDR2 SASEGT. This CDR3 is built from 15 residues. CDR3 region: CASSEGSDGVYEQYF. The CDR3, as DNA: TGTGCCAGCAGTGAGGGAAGCGACGGGGTCTACGAGCAGTACTTC.

CDR3 sequence (DNA): TGTGCCAGCAGCGGAAGAACTAACACCGGGGAGCTGTTTTTT. This sequence encodes CASSGRTNTGELFF. The chain links TRBV9 to TRBJ2-2; D remains ambiguous. The germline V and J ends were trimmed by 3 bases and 2 bases, with 8 bases remaining between them. The CDR3 contains 14 residues. Germline assignment: CDR1 SGDLS and CDR2 YYNGEE. Full variable domain (missing parts from reference TRBV9 and TRBJ2-2): DSGVTQTPKHLITATGQRVTLRCSPRSGDLSVYWYQQSLDQGLQFLIQYYNGEERAKGNILERFSAQQFPDLHSELNLSSLELGDSALYFCASSGRTNTGELFFGEGSRLTVL.

This clone came up once. The V call is TRBV5-5, the J call TRBJ1-2; D gene uncertain. The V and J ends lost 4 bases and 2 bases respectively, with 15 bases between them. Germline CDR1 is SGHKS and CDR2 is YYEKEE (reference sequence). The length of the CDR3 is 15 residues. The CDR3 DNA reads TGTGCCAGCAGCCTCTCGGGTGGAAGCAACTATGGCTACACCTTC. The encoded protein is CASSLSGGSNYGYTF.

Concerning this clone: At one of its ends the junction is not consistent with the germline gene, which may arise from a read error. The rearrangement joins TRBV7-9 to TRBJ2-7; D is unclear. Germline CDR1 is SEHNR and CDR2 is FQNEAQ (reference sequence). The CDR3 sequence is 13 residues long. CDR3 DNA sequence: TGTTCCAGCAGCTTACCTCGCGGTTACGAGCAGTACTTC. Translating it yields CSSSLPRGYEQYF.

This clone has a single count. J is TRBJ2-7 and V is TRBV15, with D maybe TRBD2 (5 bases). V was trimmed by 10 bases and J by 13 bases, leaving 11 bases between them. CDR1 LNHNV and CDR2 YYDKDF come from the germline V gene (reference sequence). This CDR3 has 8 amino acids. The CDR3 DNA is TGTGCCATCGGACTGGGTTACTTC. This gives the protein CAIGLGYF.

J is TRBJ1-1 and V is TRBV5-6; no firm D call. The CDR3 runs to 18 residues. Trimming removed 0 bases from V and 1 base from J, with 19 bases in between. CDR1 is SGHDT, CDR2 YYEEEE, per germline. The DNA of the CDR3 is TGTGCCAGCAGCTTGGATTGGAGGGCCCCGCCGGCGAACACTGAAGCTTTCTTT. Translating gives CASSLDWRAPPANTEAFF.

The table lists this clone with a count of one. This chain connects TRBV28 to TRBJ1-5, with TRBD1 matching over 10 bases. The germline CDR1 and CDR2 sequences are MDHEN and SYDVKM. Germline trimming cut 5 bases from V and 7 bases from J; bases unmatched to any gene: 14. This CDR3 is 17 amino acids long. The CDR3 DNA is TGTGCCAGCAGTATCTGGGACAGGGGAAGTAAATGGCAGCCCCAGCATTTT. Amino acids: CASSIWDRGSKWQPQHF.

J is TRBJ2-3 and V is TRBV7-3, with D maybe TRBD1 (6 bases). Between the trimmed V and J ends, which lost 4 bases and 8 bases, there was a span of 16 bases. CDR1 is SGHTA and CDR2 is FQGTGA in the germline V gene. The CDR3 runs 14 residues. CDR3 loop: CASSYRASEGTQYF. The DNA of the CDR3 is TGTGCCAGCAGCTACAGGGCCTCCGAGGGTACGCAGTATTTT. Drawing the rest from reference TRBV7-3 and TRBJ2-3, the complete variable domain is GAGVSQTPSNKVTEKGKYVELRCDPISGHTALYWYRQSLGQGPEFLIYFQGTGAADDSGLPNDRFFAVRPEGSVSTLKIQRTERGDSAVYLCASSYRASEGTQYFGPGTRLTVL.

This clone was seen more than once but under ten times. The chain links TRBV5-4 to TRBJ2-7; 10 bases map to TRBD1. V lost 2 bases and J lost 2; bases outside the gene matches: 4. Looked up from germline, CDR1 is SGHNT and CDR2 is YYREEE (reference sequence). This CDR3 is built from 15 residues. CDR3 bases: TGTGCCAGCAGCTTATCCGGGACAGGGGCCTACGAGCAGTACTTC. This encodes CASSLSGTGAYEQYF. The whole variable domain, remainder taken from reference TRBV5-4 and TRBJ2-7, is ETGVTQSPTHLIKTRGQQVTLRCSSQSGHNTVSWYQQALGQGPQFIFQYYREEENGRGNFPPRFSGLQFPNYSSELNVNALELDDSALYLCASSLSGTGAYEQYFGPGTRLTVT.

This chain links TRBV5-1 with TRBJ2-1; 9 bases map to TRBD2. V trimming: 0 bases; J trimming: 6 bases; junction bases outside the gene matches: 7. The CDR3 loop spans 16 amino acids. CDR1 SGHRS and CDR2 YFSETQ come from the germline V gene. CDR3 sequence: CASSLAGIAGVNEQFF. The CDR3 nucleotides read TGCGCCAGCAGCTTGGCCGGAATAGCGGGAGTCAATGAGCAGTTCTTC.

The V call is TRBV27, the J call TRBJ2-1, with TRBD2 matching 10 bases. The CDR3 loop spans 15 amino acids. V lost 6 bases and J lost 2; bases outside the gene matches: 4. Germline V lookup: CDR1 MNHEY, CDR2 SMNVEV (reference sequence). The CDR3 here is CASRSGGGTYNEQFF. For the CDR3, the DNA is TGTGCCAGCAGAAGCGGGGGGGGAACCTACAATGAGCAGTTCTTC.

The V and J genes are TRBV6-1 and TRBJ1-5; D gene ambiguous. The germline V gene encodes CDR1 MNHNS and CDR2 SASEGT. V was shortened by 2 bases and J by 2 bases, with 7 bases between the two germline ends. The CDR3 contains 14 residues. The CDR3 nucleotides are TGTGCCAGCAGTGAACGTCAGGGCAATCAGCCCCAGCATTTT. Translating it yields CASSERQGNQPQHF.

V usage is TRBV5-6 and J usage is TRBJ1-4; possible D gene TRBD1, 5 bases. The CDR3 totals 13 residues. V was pared by 6 bases and J by 7 bases, with 13 bases between. The germline gives CDR1 SGHDT, CDR2 YYEEEE. The CDR3 protein is CASTLGLGEKLFF. Here the CDR3 DNA reads TGTGCCAGCACCCTGGGGCTCGGTGAAAAACTGTTTTTT.

The V gene is TRBV10-3, the J gene TRBJ1-5; D unclear. Trimming took 8 bases from V and 3 from J, leaving 8 bases between them. This CDR3 region has 12 residues. CDR1 is ENHRY and CDR2 is SYGVKD in the germline V gene. For the CDR3, the DNA is TGTGCCATCGGAGCGTTCAATCAGCCCCAGCATTTT. Residues: CAIGAFNQPQHF.

The V gene is TRBV4-1, the J gene TRBJ1-6, with 7 bases lining up with TRBD1. There are 17 residues in the CDR3. Germline CDR1 is MGHRA and CDR2 is YSYEKL. J gave up 3 bases and V 3 bases, and 8 bases lay outside the gene matches. CDR3 residues: CASSQRDSSSYNSPLHF. DNA for the CDR3: TGCGCCAGCAGCCAGAGGGACAGTTCGAGCTATAATTCACCCCTCCACTTT.

The chain carries TRBV7-8 and TRBJ1-1; D is possibly TRBD1 (6 bases). The CDR3 sequence is 13 residues long. Looked up from germline, CDR1 is SGHVS and CDR2 is FQNEAQ. V was trimmed by 1 base and J by 5 bases, leaving 8 bases between them. The CDR3 DNA sequence: TGTGCCAGCAGCTTAGACAGGGAGACTGAAGCTTTCTTT. It specifies CASSLDRETEAFF.

The rearrangement links TRBV28 to TRBJ2-5; D may be TRBD1 (5 bases). The germline V gene encodes CDR1 MDHEN and CDR2 SYDVKM. The CDR3 is made up of 15 amino acids. V gave up 2 bases and J gave up 5 bases, with 15 bases separating them. The CDR3 nucleotides are TGTGCCAGCAGTTTACAGGGCATAAAAGGGGAGACCCAGTACTTC. Amino acid sequence: CASSLQGIKGETQYF.